These 20 T cell receptor beta chains were all obtained from the same sample, sequenced in a study of blood T cell repertoires in COVID-19. Using immunoSEQ multiplex PCR, the repertoire was profiled, and TCRdb retains in-frame clones only, with some absent. The sample shows about 270,000 clones, approximately 84% of them seen only once. Sequencing was carried out using PBMCs or T cells enriched from blood (not recorded which). The receptors were sampled from a man between 18 and 29 years old who had recovered from COVID-19.

This chain uses TRBV28 with TRBJ1-3, with 7 bases that match TRBD1. Per germline, CDR1 MDHEN and CDR2 SYDVKM. The CDR3 is made up of 16 amino acids. V lost 6 bases and J lost 0; bases outside the gene matches: 8. The CDR3 loop reads CASRTNRGLSGNTIYF. The CDR3 DNA reads as TGTGCCAGCAGAACGAACAGGGGACTCTCTGGAAACACCATATATTTT.

V and J are TRBV5-1 and TRBJ1-6; D possibly corresponds to TRBD1 (5 bases). V was pared by 2 bases and J by 8 bases, with 11 bases between. Germline V CDR1 and CDR2: SGHRS, YFSETQ. This CDR3 has 14 residues. The DNA for the CDR3 is TGCGCCAGCAGCTTCCAGGGTACAGATTCACCCCTCCACTTT. Translation gives CASSFQGTDSPLHF.

The J gene is TRBJ1-2, the V gene TRBV20-1; D is unresolved. CDR3 length equals 11 residues. Trimming stripped 5 bases from V and 4 bases from J, with 8 bases between. Germline V gene lookup returns CDR1 DFQATT and CDR2 SNEGSKA (reference sequence). CDR3 sequence (DNA): TGCAGTGCTGGCCACCTCTATGGCTACACCTTC. Its protein product is CSAGHLYGYTF.

The V gene is TRBV3-1 (or the pseudogene TRBV3-2), the J gene TRBJ2-4, with 8 nucleotides matching TRBD1. Trimming at V came to 0 bases and at J to 0 bases, leaving 4 bases not matched to a gene. The length of the CDR3 is 17 residues. CDR1 LGHDT and CDR2 YNNKEL come from the germline V gene (reference sequence). CDR3 amino acids: CASSQDRGPLAKNIQYF. The CDR3 DNA sequence: TGTGCCAGCAGCCAAGACAGGGGGCCTCTAGCCAAAAACATTCAGTACTTC.

This clone was detected once. The CDR3 DNA reads TGTGCCAGCAGCCCGGATGGACTCAGCACAGATACGCAGTATTTT. Amino acids: CASSPDGLSTDTQYF. The rearrangement joins TRBV11-2 to TRBJ2-3; tentatively, D is TRBD2 (5 bases). The ends were cut back, 5 bases at V and 0 bases at J, with 12 bases in the middle. The germline V gene encodes CDR1 SGHAT and CDR2 FQNNGV. This CDR3 comprises 15 residues.

This clone was recorded a few times. CDR3 sequence reads: CASSQVQGGTDTQYF. CDR3 coding DNA: TGTGCCAGCAGCCAAGTACAGGGTGGCACAGATACGCAGTATTTT. The chain combines TRBV14 with TRBJ2-3, with D possibly TRBD1 on 6 matching bases. This CDR3 is built from 15 residues. CDR1 and CDR2 (germline): SGHDN, FVKESK. V lost 1 base to trimming and J lost 1 base, with 9 bases between them.

The rearrangement uses TRBV11-2 and TRBJ2-3; D unclear. Germline V lookup: CDR1 SGHAT, CDR2 FQNNGV. The CDR3 loop spans 13 amino acids. V dropped 7 bases and J dropped 1 base, with 9 bases sitting between them. The CDR3 DNA follows: TGTGCCAGCACCCTTTCGGGCACAGATACGCAGTATTTT. Its translation: CASTLSGTDTQYF.

The genes are TRBV24-1 and TRBJ2-3; 14 bases fit TRBD2. This CDR3 comprises 21 residues. Trimming took 9 bases from V and 3 from J; bases not matched to a gene: 22. Germline V gene sequence: CDR1 KGHDR, CDR2 SFDVKD. CDR3 in DNA: TGTGCCACCTCACCGGGGAGCAGTTTGGGGACTAGCGGGAGTCGTACAGATACGCAGTATTTT. Its protein product is CATSPGSSLGTSGSRTDTQYF.

This chain links TRBV27 with TRBJ2-7, with 10 positions matching TRBD1. J gave up 3 bases and V 6 bases, and 8 bases lay outside the gene matches. This CDR3 contains 15 residues. Per germline, CDR1 MNHEY and CDR2 SMNVEV (reference sequence). The CDR3 coding sequence is TGTGCCAGCAGCCGCGACAGGGGGCAAGGCTACGAGCAGTACTTC. This sequence encodes CASSRDRGQGYEQYF.

The gene calls are TRBV7-8 and TRBJ1-1; 9 bases line up with TRBD1. From germline, CDR1 is SGHVS and CDR2 FQNEAQ. Germline trimming cut 1 base from V and 5 bases from J; bases unmatched to any gene: 8. The CDR3 has 16 residues. The DNA for the CDR3 is TGTGCCAGCAGCTTAGTGGGGACAGGGTGGGGGACTGAAGCTTTCTTT. It codes for CASSLVGTGWGTEAFF.

The chain has TRBV2 and TRBJ2-7; 8 bases are shared with TRBD1. Germline CDR1 and CDR2: SNHLY and FYNNEI. V lost 6 bases and J lost 3; bases outside the gene matches: 7. The CDR3 extends over 14 amino acids. The CDR3 loop is CASRTGAIGYEQYF. The CDR3 bases are TGTGCCAGCAGGACAGGGGCGATAGGCTACGAGCAGTACTTC.

The chain combines TRBV6-1 with TRBJ2-2, with 9 nucleotides matching TRBD2. Germline CDR1 MNHNS, CDR2 SASEGT. V shed 2 bases and J 0 bases; nucleotides not matched to a gene: 4. The CDR3 covers 17 residues. CDR3 sequence reads: CASSEYSGGPNTGELFF. The CDR3 bases are TGTGCCAGCAGTGAATATAGCGGGGGACCGAACACCGGGGAGCTGTTTTTT.

The chain uses TRBV5-1 and TRBJ1-1; D might be TRBD1 (6 bases). CDR1 is SGHRS, CDR2 YFSETQ, per germline. The CDR3 sequence is 13 residues long. V dropped 0 bases and J dropped 8 bases, with 11 bases sitting between them. The CDR3 nucleotides read TGCGCCAGCAGCTTGGCCGGGGGGCTGGAAGCTTTCTTT. Protein: CASSLAGGLEAFF.

The chain recombines TRBV7-8 with TRBJ1-6; 7 positions match TRBD1. The CDR3 consists of 14 residues. V trimming: 5 bases; J trimming: 8 bases; junction bases outside the gene matches: 6. Germline assignment: CDR1 SGHVS and CDR2 FQNEAQ. The CDR3 loop is CASSPEDRDSPLHF. Written as DNA, the CDR3 is TGTGCCAGCAGCCCGGAAGACAGGGATTCACCCCTCCACTTT. Variable domain in full (rest from reference TRBV7-8 and TRBJ1-6): GAGVSQSPRYKVAKRGQDVALRCDPISGHVSLFWYQQALGQGPEFLTYFQNEAQLDKSGLPSDRFFAERPEGSVSTLKIQRTQQEDSAVYLCASSPEDRDSPLHFGNGTRLTVT.

The chain recombines TRBV4-1 with TRBJ1-6, with TRBD1 matching over 9 bases. J gave up 7 bases and V 4 bases, and 2 bases lay outside the gene matches. This CDR3 spans 14 amino acids. Germline CDR1 and CDR2: MGHRA and YSYEKL. CDR3 in amino acids: CASSPGTGNSPLHF. DNA for the CDR3: TGCGCCAGCAGCCCCGGGACAGGGAATTCACCCCTCCACTTT.

CDR3 residues: CASSRQGTETQYF. The CDR3 DNA follows: TGTGCCAGTAGTAGACAGGGTACAGAGACCCAGTACTTC. The genes are TRBV19 and TRBJ2-5, with 7 bases matching TRBD1. CDR3 length: 13 amino acids. V was clipped by 4 bases and J by 4 bases; unmatched bases: 3. Germline values: CDR1 LNHDA, CDR2 SQIVND (reference sequence).

The chain recombines TRBV18 with TRBJ1-5; 7 bases align to TRBD1. Unmatched junction bases numbered 18, after V lost 6 bases and J lost 7 bases. The CDR3 has 17 amino acids. Germline V gene data show CDR1 as KGHSH and CDR2 as LQKENI. For the CDR3, the DNA is TGTGCCAGCTCGTCCGCAAGTACAGGGGCAGTTGGGCAGCCCCAGCATTTT. This encodes CASSSASTGAVGQPQHF.

V is TRBV19 and J is TRBJ1-2; D is perhaps TRBD1 (6 bases). V was shortened by 3 bases and J by 3 bases, with 11 bases between the two germline ends. The length of the CDR3 is 14 residues. Germline V lookup: CDR1 LNHDA, CDR2 SQIVND (reference sequence). The DNA for the CDR3 is TGTGCCAGTAGTATGGCAGGGGTTTACTATGGCTACACCTTC. As protein: CASSMAGVYYGYTF.

The V call is TRBV7-9, the J call TRBJ1-2; no definite D call. The germline gives CDR1 SEHNR, CDR2 FQNEAQ (reference sequence). The CDR3 runs 15 residues. V lost 1 base, J lost 1 base, and 10 bases lay in between. This CDR3 is CASSLGQVLNYGYTF. CDR3 bases: TGTGCCAGCAGCTTAGGCCAGGTCCTTAACTATGGCTACACCTTC.

The V gene is TRBV7-9, the J gene TRBJ2-3; TRBD2 aligns across 7 bases. The CDR3 sequence is 15 residues long. J gave up 2 bases and V 8 bases, and 10 bases lay outside the gene matches. Per germline, CDR1 SEHNR and CDR2 FQNEAQ (reference sequence). CDR3 protein: CASSSLAVNTDTQYF. In nucleotides, the CDR3 is TGTGCCAGCTCCTCTCTAGCGGTCAACACAGATACGCAGTATTTT.